The rows below give T cell receptor beta chains drawn from one sample of a study of blood T cell repertoires in COVID-19. The assay was immunoSEQ multiplex PCR, and TCRdb's table has in-frame clones only and misses some. The sample consists of about 180,000 clones, about 84% of them appearing once. Sequencing input: PBMCs or T cells enriched from blood (not recorded which). The receptor set was obtained from a woman aged 25-40 years who had recovered from COVID-19. CDR3s leave out the opening cysteine and the closing phenylalanine or tryptophan.

v_call	j_call	cdr3_aa
TRBV2	TRBJ2-7	ASSRRTSGAGPRYEQY
TRBV19	TRBJ1-1	ASSMSPGQLFEAF
TRBV10-3	TRBJ2-2	AISPGTGSGELF
TRBV5-1	TRBJ1-2	ASSLADREVDGYT
TRBV27	TRBJ2-3	ASGLRSTDTQY
TRBV6-5	TRBJ1-5	AATEDRFSNQPQH
TRBV27	TRBJ1-5	ASSLGGAPSNQPQH
TRBV15	TRBJ2-7	ATSSRKAWGTGSEQY
TRBV28	TRBJ1-5	ASSFPGEARAGGQH
TRBV28	TRBJ2-7	ASSLSSAGGYEQY
TRBV6-5	TRBJ1-2	ASVTGNYGYT
TRBV29-1	TRBJ2-5	SVFTDREGETQY
TRBV3-1/TRBV3-2	TRBJ2-5	ASSSTSGRMETQY
TRBV9	TRBJ2-2	ASSTTGSATGELF
TRBV5-1	TRBJ2-7	ASSLQGQGYEQY
TRBV3-1/TRBV3-2	TRBJ2-1	ASSQDPGLAAYNEQF
TRBV7-6	TRBJ2-1	ASSLRVRDSSYNEQF
TRBV19	TRBJ1-5	ASSIETVLPGQPQH
TRBV5-6	TRBJ1-2	ASSQSVRGANYGYT
TRBV19	TRBJ2-1	ASSIGLADYNEQF
TRBV5-1	TRBJ2-1	ASSLVPAGGGRFDEQF
TRBV4-2	TRBJ1-1	ASSHGAEAF
TRBV12-3/TRBV12-4	TRBJ2-1	ASSRDSYNEQF
TRBV11-2	TRBJ1-3	ASSLGTGSGNTIY
TRBV2	TRBJ1-2	ASSFGTGGGFDGYT
TRBV6-5	TRBJ2-5	ASSYSPAGGGETQY
TRBV5-5	TRBJ2-2	ASSYRPGGTRELF
TRBV7-2	TRBJ1-3	ASSLEPPGGSSGNTIY
TRBV12-3/TRBV12-4	TRBJ2-7	AGLGLATYEQY
TRBV5-6	TRBJ2-3	ASSTPPGQGSADTQY
TRBV19	TRBJ2-7	ASSRTGFDDYEQY
TRBV27	TRBJ2-5	ASSRTSWETQY
TRBV19	TRBJ1-5	ASARGFGQPQH
TRBV29-1	TRBJ1-5	SVVGKRVYQPQH
TRBV25-1	TRBJ1-1	ASGGQGRTEAF
TRBV3-1/TRBV3-2	TRBJ2-5	ASSQVWLAETQY
TRBV3-1/TRBV3-2	TRBJ1-2	ASSHRGRVNYGYT
TRBV20-1	TRBJ2-1	SASRLVYNEQF
TRBV24-1	TRBJ2-7	ATPKSGQTTYEQY
TRBV5-4	TRBJ2-5	ASSSGLAGGQETQY
TRBV7-9	TRBJ2-1	ASSPPLRAGGNNEQF
TRBV10-2	TRBJ1-5	ASSVPGNQPQH
TRBV7-7	TRBJ2-5	ASSFRLGQFGETQY
TRBV6-5	TRBJ1-3	ASSYSLPGATIY
TRBV7-9	TRBJ1-2	ASSSPLGGRGYGYT